The rows below give T cell receptor beta chains drawn from one sample of a study of T cells in localized non-small cell lung cancer. Clones were sequenced by immunoSEQ multiplex PCR, and TCRdb holds only the in-frame ones, with some missing. The repertoire holds 5,000 to 7,000 clones, with roughly 23% as singletons. The source material was lung tumor tissue, sampled before any cancer treatment. The receptors come from a female donor at least 60 years old with stage I lung adenocarcinoma. Each CDR3 is given without its conserved first and last residue.

J,V,CDR3
TRBJ2-7,TRBV19,ASGARGTREQY
TRBJ2-5,TRBV30,AWSLARRLETQY
TRBJ1-1,TRBV6-8,ASSYSTGGTEAF
TRBJ1-5,TRBV19,ASSTPVGQGIANQPQH
TRBJ1-2,TRBV28,ASSLVGGNDYT
TRBJ1-1,TRBV19,ASSDRGTTEAF
TRBJ2-7,TRBV18,ASSPNSFYYEQY
TRBJ2-1,TRBV11-3,ASSLIGGASSYNEQF
TRBJ2-1,TRBV11-3,ASSYAGTSGINEQF
TRBJ2-7,TRBV9,ASSEVGLAGGSYEQY
TRBJ1-2,TRBV11-3,ASSLSQGVFHGYT
TRBJ1-2,TRBV11-3,ASSQGGQAYYGYT
TRBJ2-5,TRBV19,ASSIVRGRETQY
TRBJ2-5,TRBV11-3,ASSLTASGKAQY
TRBJ1-1,TRBV29-1,SVETGQDYTEAF
TRBJ1-2,TRBV6-8,AISLQEGVSGYT
TRBJ2-7,TRBV18,ASSPPLHRANFYEQY
TRBJ2-7,TRBV18,ASSLGGELSYEQY
TRBJ2-1,TRBV12-5,AMGRAGGFNEQF
TRBJ2-7,TRBV19,ASSKGQGSLEQY
TRBJ1-1,TRBV18,ASSPPVAGDAEAF
TRBJ1-5,TRBV19,ASSESTGYSNQPQH
TRBJ1-1,TRBV11-3,ASSQQGNHLMNTEAF
TRBJ1-1,TRBV19,ASSISGGAEAF
TRBJ2-3,TRBV11-3,ASTPRAGTPDTQY
TRBJ1-4,TRBV29-1,SVSDFSTNEKLF
TRBJ2-5,TRBV28,ASNSPGGGSETQY
TRBJ1-4,TRBV6-8,ASSLGQGTTNEKLF
TRBJ2-7,TRBV29-1,SVVFGTGYLEQY
TRBJ2-7,TRBV28,ASSWSGHEQY
TRBJ2-5,TRBV6-8,ASSRLAVQETQY